This T cell receptor beta chain was identified in a study of Ad26.COV2.S vaccination and SARS-CoV-2 variants. Background on the study: Donor allocation was to the COV1001 Ad26.COV2.S trial arm. Ad26.COV2.S shots went into the muscle once or twice, 56 days apart.

The table lists this clone with a count of one. The table came from immunoSEQ multiplex PCR; TCRdb's copy has only in-frame clones and leaves some out. Of a few hundred thousand clones listed, over 75% are singletons. Regarding treatment: 19 received Ad26.COV2.S at low or high dose, single or two shots; about 5 received placebo; per-sample allocation not given. On day 63 after the first injection, vaccine and placebo recipients gave samples. The V and J ends lost 1 base and 4 bases respectively, with 10 bases between them. CDR3 length: 14 amino acids. CDR1 SGHAT and CDR2 FQNNGV come from the germline V gene.

The chain is built from TRBV11-2 and TRBJ1-1, with D possibly TRBD1 on 5 matching bases. The sequence came from a person between 18 and 59 years old who received the Ad26.COV2.S COVID-19 vaccine or a placebo. This specimen consisted of peripheral blood, obtained in a trial of Ad26.COV2.S vaccine versus placebo. The CDR3 reads CASSLARGPTEAFF. CDR3 sequence (DNA): TGTGCCAGCAGCTTAGCAAGGGGTCCCACTGAAGCTTTCTTT.